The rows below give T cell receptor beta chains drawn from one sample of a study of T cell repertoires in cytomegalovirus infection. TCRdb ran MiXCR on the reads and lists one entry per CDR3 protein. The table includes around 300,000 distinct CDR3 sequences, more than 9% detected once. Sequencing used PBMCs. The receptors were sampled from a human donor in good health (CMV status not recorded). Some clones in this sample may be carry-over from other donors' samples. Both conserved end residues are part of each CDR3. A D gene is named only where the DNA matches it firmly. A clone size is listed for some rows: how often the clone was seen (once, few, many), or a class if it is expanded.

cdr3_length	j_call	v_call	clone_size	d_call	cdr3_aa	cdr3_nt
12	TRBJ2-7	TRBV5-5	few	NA	CASSPGLREQYF	TGTGCCAGCAGTCCGGGACTTCGGGAGCAGTACTTC
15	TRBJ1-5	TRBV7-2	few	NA	CASSLVPGRHQPQHF	TGTGCCAGCAGCTTAGTCCCAGGACGTCATCAGCCCCAGCATTTT
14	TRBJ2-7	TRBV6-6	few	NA	CASRGLGGSYEQYF	TGTGCCAGCAGGGGGTTAGGGGGTTCCTACGAGCAGTACTTC
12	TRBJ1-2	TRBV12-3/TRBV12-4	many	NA	CASRQTNYGYTF	TGTGCCAGCAGGCAAACTAACTATGGCTACACCTTC
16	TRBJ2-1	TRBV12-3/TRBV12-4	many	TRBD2	CASSLPASGRYNEQFF	TGTGCCAGCAGTTTACCGGCTAGCGGTCGTTACAATGAGCAGTTCTTC
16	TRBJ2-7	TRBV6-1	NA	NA	CASSEGHPVSSYEQYF	TGTGCCAGCAGTGAAGGACACCCGGTTAGCTCCTACGAGCAGTACTTC
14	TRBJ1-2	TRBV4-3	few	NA	CASSQGVGNYGYTF	TGCGCCAGCAGCCAAGGGGTAGGGAACTATGGCTACACCTTC
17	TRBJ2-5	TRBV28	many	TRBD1	CASPPSPGQGHQETQYF	TGTGCCAGCCCCCCCAGTCCGGGACAGGGGCACCAAGAGACCCAGTACTTC
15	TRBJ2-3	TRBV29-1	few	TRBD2	CSVDPSGLGTDTQYF	TGCAGCGTTGATCCTAGCGGCCTAGGCACAGATACGCAGTATTTT
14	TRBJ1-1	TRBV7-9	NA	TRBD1	CASSLQGEGTEAFF	TGTGCCAGCAGCTTACAGGGGGAGGGCACTGAAGCTTTCTTT
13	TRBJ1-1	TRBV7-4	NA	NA	CASNDRFNTEAFF	TGTGCCAGCAACGACAGATTTAACACTGAAGCTTTCTTT